This T cell receptor (beta chain) was sequenced during a study of cytomegalovirus exposure and HLA in healthy donors. Study conclusions and caveats: Rare TCR sequences dominated, though some public TCRs recurred in many donors. The study put 160 or so TCR beta chains on its list as cytomegalovirus-associated.

Using immunoSEQ multiplex PCR, the repertoire was profiled, and TCRdb retains in-frame clones only, with some absent. The repertoire includes some 130,000 clones, 70% to 85% of them detected once, and about 27% sits in the top ten. This CDR3 is built from 20 residues. The donors were members of the validation cohort, which comprised more than 90 subjects and was separate from the first cohort of roughly 700 subjects. Worth noting for this clone: Its specificity is unknown.

The material sequenced was PBMCs. The chain links TRBV21-1 to TRBJ2-7; TRBD2 is the table's D call, not checked against the DNA. TRBV21-1 is recorded as a pseudogene. This clonotype was obtained from a man aged 25-40 years in good health and CMV-seropositive. The CDR3 bases are TGTGCCAGCAGCAAACACCATGCGAGGAGCGGGGGGACACCTGCCTACGAGCAGTACTTC. Its protein product is CASSKHHARSGGTPAYEQYF.